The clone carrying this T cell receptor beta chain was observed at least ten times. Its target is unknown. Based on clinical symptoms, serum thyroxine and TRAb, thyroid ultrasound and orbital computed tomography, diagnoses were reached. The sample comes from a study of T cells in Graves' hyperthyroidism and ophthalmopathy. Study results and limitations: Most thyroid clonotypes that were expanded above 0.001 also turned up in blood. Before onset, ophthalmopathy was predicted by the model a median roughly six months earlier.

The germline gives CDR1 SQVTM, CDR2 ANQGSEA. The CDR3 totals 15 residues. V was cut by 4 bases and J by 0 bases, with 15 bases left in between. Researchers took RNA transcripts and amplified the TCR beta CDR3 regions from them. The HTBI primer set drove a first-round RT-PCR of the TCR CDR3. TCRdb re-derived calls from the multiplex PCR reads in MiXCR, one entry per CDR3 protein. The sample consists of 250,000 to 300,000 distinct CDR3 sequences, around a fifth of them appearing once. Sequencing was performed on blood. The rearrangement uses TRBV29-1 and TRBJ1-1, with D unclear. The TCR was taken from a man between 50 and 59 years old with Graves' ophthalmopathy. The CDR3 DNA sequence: TGCAGCGTTGTCGGGGAGGGAACTATGAACACTGAAGCTTTCTTT. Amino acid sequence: CSVVGEGTMNTEAFF.